Below are 19 T cell receptor beta chains sequenced from a single sample in a study of cytomegalovirus exposure and HLA in healthy donors. Vbeta (60) and Jbeta (13) primers were used in the PCR. Clones were sequenced by immunoSEQ multiplex PCR, and TCRdb holds only the in-frame ones, with some missing. Counted here are 90,000 or so clones, roughly 82% occurring once; the ten biggest clones make up 3% to 4%. Sequencing was done on a sample of PBMCs. These receptors were collected from a young man in good health and CMV-seropositive.

J is TRBJ1-3 and V is TRBV7-2, with TRBD1 matching over 12 bases. CDR3 size: 18 residues. V dropped 4 bases and J dropped 3; count of bases not matched to a gene: 10. Per germline, CDR1 SGHTA and CDR2 FQGNSA. The CDR3 region is CASSSRDRGLGGGNTIYF. CDR3 DNA: TGTGCCAGCAGCTCCCGGGACAGGGGGCTGGGGGGTGGAAACACCATATATTTT.

The chain recombines TRBV7-2 with TRBJ2-3; 8 bases map to TRBD2. CDR1 and CDR2 (germline): SGHTA, FQGNSA. Unmatched junction bases numbered 3, after V lost 1 base and J lost 6 bases. CDR3 length equals 14 residues. The CDR3 sequence: CASSLVPGGDTQYF. DNA for the CDR3: TGTGCCAGCAGCTTAGTACCGGGAGGGGATACGCAGTATTTT.

The chain has TRBV4-1 and TRBJ1-4; D unclear. Germline V gene sequence: CDR1 MGHRA, CDR2 YSYEKL. This CDR3 has 17 amino acids. V was shortened by 4 bases and J by 6 bases, with 21 bases between the two germline ends. CDR3 sequence reads: CASSPPPTRVIHEKLFF. CDR3 DNA: TGCGCCAGCAGCCCACCCCCCACCCGGGTCATACATGAAAAACTGTTTTTT.

The rearrangement links TRBV7-9 to TRBJ1-2; possible D gene TRBD1, 6 bases. Germline V gene data show CDR1 as SEHNR and CDR2 as FQNEAQ (reference sequence). There are 15 residues in the CDR3. V was shortened by 5 bases and J by 0 bases, with 13 bases between the two germline ends. CDR3 residues: CASSPIQGPNYGYTF. The CDR3 bases are TGTGCCAGCAGCCCGATACAGGGTCCTAACTATGGCTACACCTTC. Complete variable domain (other parts from reference TRBV7-9 and TRBJ1-2): DTGVSQNPRHKITKRGQNVTFRCDPISEHNRLYWYRQTLGQGPEFLTYFQNEAQLEKSRLLSDRFSAERPKGSFSTLEIQRTEQGDSAMYLCASSPIQGPNYGYTFGSGTRLTVV.

CDR3 in amino acids: CASSPGQGTPLHF. The CDR3 DNA follows: TGCGCCAGCAGCCCGGGACAGGGGACGCCCCTCCACTTT. The rearrangement joins TRBV5-1 to TRBJ1-6, with 10 bases fitting TRBD1. Germline lookup yields CDR1 SGHRS and CDR2 YFSETQ. The CDR3 length is 13 residues. V lost 4 bases and J lost 13; bases outside the gene matches: 5.

This sequence joins TRBV27 and TRBJ2-7; 8 bases are shared with TRBD1. Per the germline V gene, CDR1 is MNHEY and CDR2 is SMNVEV (reference sequence). This CDR3 spans 12 amino acids. With 4 bases clipped from V and 6 bases from J, the junction kept 2 bases outside the gene matches. The CDR3 DNA follows: TGTGCCAGCAGTTACGGGACAGGCGAGCAGTACTTC. Translated, it gives CASSYGTGEQYF.

As DNA, the CDR3 is TGTGCCAGCAGCTTTGGGCAGACCAGTGAAGCTTTCTTT. Residues: CASSFGQTSEAFF. The J gene is TRBJ1-1, the V gene TRBV7-2; D is unresolved. Trimming cost V 3 bases and J 7 bases, with 12 bases left between them. In germline, CDR1 is SGHTA, CDR2 FQGNSA. CDR3 size: 13 residues. Together with reference TRBV7-2 and TRBJ1-1, the CDR3 gives the full variable domain: GAGVSQSPSNKVTEKGKDVELRCDPISGHTALYWYRQSLGQGLEFLIYFQGNSAPDKSGLPSDRFSAERTGGSVSTLTIQRTQQEDSAVYLCASSFGQTSEAFFGQGTRLTVV.

The gene calls are TRBV7-9 and TRBJ2-3; 11 nucleotides agree with TRBD2. Looked up from germline, CDR1 is SEHNR and CDR2 is FQNEAQ (reference sequence). The CDR3 contains 16 residues. Germline trimming cut 4 bases from V and 0 bases from J; bases unmatched to any gene: 3. CDR3 sequence: CASSSTSGGSTDTQYF. The CDR3 DNA reads TGTGCCAGCAGCTCCACTAGCGGGGGAAGCACAGATACGCAGTATTTT. The variable domain in full, with the rest retrieved from reference TRBV7-9 and TRBJ2-3, is DTGVSQNPRHKITKRGQNVTFRCDPISEHNRLYWYRQTLGQGPEFLTYFQNEAQLEKSRLLSDRFSAERPKGSFSTLEIQRTEQGDSAMYLCASSSTSGGSTDTQYFGPGTRLTVL.

The J gene is TRBJ2-1, the V gene TRBV5-1; 11 positions match TRBD2. Germline V gene sequence: CDR1 SGHRS, CDR2 YFSETQ. The CDR3 runs to 17 residues. Trimming cost V 2 bases and J 2 bases; bases outside gene matches: 6. CDR3 sequence (DNA): TGCGCCAGCAGCTTACAACCTAGCGGGGGGACCTACAATGAGCAGTTCTTC. Translating gives CASSLQPSGGTYNEQFF.

The chain links TRBV7-2 to TRBJ2-1, with 8 bases lining up with TRBD1. This CDR3 has 15 residues. Losses at the gene ends were 7 bases for V and 3 bases for J; bases not matched to a gene: 8. CDR1 and CDR2 from the germline V gene are SGHTA and FQGNSA. CDR3 bases: TGTGCCAGCACCCTGGCAGGGGGCTTCTACAATGAGCAGTTCTTC. Its translation: CASTLAGGFYNEQFF.

The gene calls are TRBV7-6 and TRBJ2-3, with 8 bases fitting TRBD2. Germline V gene data show CDR1 as SGHVS and CDR2 as FNYEAQ. After removal of 3 bases from V and 2 bases from J, the junction contained 10 bases not matched to a gene. CDR3 length: 17 residues. This CDR3 reads CASSFSSSGGDTDTQYF. For the CDR3, the DNA is TGTGCCAGCAGCTTCTCTTCCTCCGGGGGGGACACAGATACGCAGTATTTT.

The gene calls are TRBV27 and TRBJ2-7; TRBD1 agrees at 11 bases. This CDR3 is built from 18 residues. V shed 6 bases and J 2 bases; nucleotides not matched to a gene: 15. Germline lookup yields CDR1 MNHEY and CDR2 SMNVEV (reference sequence). For the CDR3, the DNA is TGTGCCAGCAGCCGAGTACCAGGACAGGGGGCGCCTACCTACGAGCAGTACTTC. Residues: CASSRVPGQGAPTYEQYF.

The chain joins TRBV4-2 to TRBJ2-5; TRBD2 matches at 7 bases. Gene TRBJ2-7 matches the end of the DNA better, so the J call may be wrong. Germline CDR1 is LGHNA and CDR2 is YNFKEQ. The CDR3 spans 16 residues. The CDR3 protein is CASSQSNSGLTYEQYF. In DNA, the CDR3 is TGTGCCAGCAGCCAAAGCAATAGCGGGCTAACCTACGAGCAGTACTTC.

This chain uses TRBV6-1 with TRBJ2-3, with 10 bases matching TRBD1. V gave up 1 base and J gave up 6 bases; unmatched junction bases: 10. The germline V gene encodes CDR1 MNHNS and CDR2 SASEGT. The CDR3 contains 17 residues. The CDR3 loop reads CASSEETATGGFDTQYF. The CDR3 DNA reads TGTGCCAGCAGTGAAGAAACCGCGACAGGGGGCTTCGATACGCAGTATTTT.

This clone has only a few counts. The V call is TRBV5-5, the J call TRBJ2-7; TRBD1 aligns across 7 bases. The germline V gene has CDR1 SGHKS and CDR2 YYEKEE (reference sequence). The junction had 6 bases not matched to a gene; V was cut back by 0 bases and J by 3 bases. The CDR3 runs to 15 residues. The CDR3 bases are TGTGCCAGCAGCTTGGCCGGGACAGAGAACTACGAGCAGTACTTC. Translated, it gives CASSLAGTENYEQYF.

This sequence joins TRBV19 and TRBJ1-5, with a possible D match to TRBD1 (5 bases). Germline CDR1 is LNHDA and CDR2 is SQIVND (reference sequence). Trimming removed 1 base from V and 0 bases from J, with 13 bases in between. The CDR3 has 17 residues. CDR3 DNA sequence: TGTGCCAGTAGTATAGCCGGGGGAGAGTATAGCAATCAGCCCCAGCATTTT. Residues: CASSIAGGEYSNQPQHF.

This clone was observed a few times. The rearrangement links TRBV5-6 to TRBJ1-1; D unresolved. The V and J ends lost 0 bases and 0 bases respectively, with 9 bases between them. This CDR3 has 15 residues. The germline CDR1 and CDR2 sequences are SGHDT and YYEEEE. This chain's CDR3 is CASSLGGGMNTEAFF. CDR3 coding DNA: TGTGCCAGCAGCTTGGGTGGAGGGATGAACACTGAAGCTTTCTTT.

This clone was recorded only once. V gene TRBV6-5 combines with J gene TRBJ2-5; 9 bases fit TRBD1. The CDR3 is made up of 15 amino acids. Germline V CDR1 and CDR2: MNHEY, SVGAGI. V gave up 0 bases and J gave up 4 bases; unmatched junction bases: 3. Here the CDR3 reads CASSYSRQGGETQYF. The CDR3 coding sequence is TGTGCCAGCAGTTACTCGAGACAGGGGGGAGAGACCCAGTACTTC.

The chain carries TRBV25-1 and TRBJ1-1; D might be TRBD1 (6 bases). The CDR3 contains 14 residues. V was shortened by 7 bases and J by 0 bases, with 12 bases between the two germline ends. CDR1 is MGHDK and CDR2 is SYGVNS in the germline V gene. The CDR3 DNA reads as TGTGCCAGCACCAAGACAGGTATGAACACTGAAGCTTTCTTT. It translates to CASTKTGMNTEAFF.